What follows are 6 T cell receptor beta chains derived from one specimen sequenced in a study of blood T cells in healthy people across ages. The second PCR ran about 6 to 12 cycles with a sample-barcoded 5' primer and J-beta primers. MiXCR was run by TCRdb on the 5' RACE reads, yielding one entry per CDR3 protein. The table shows 500,000 to 700,000 distinct CDR3 sequences, with under 30% occurring only once. Sequenced sample: blood. These receptors came from a woman aged 80 or over in good health.

This clonotype appeared many times. The chain employs TRBV2 and TRBJ2-1; D call uncertain. This CDR3 spans 12 amino acids. Per germline, CDR1 SNHLY and CDR2 FYNNEI. With 6 bases removed from V and 5 bases from J, the gap between germline ends came to 8 bases. CDR3 amino acids: CASRLGHNEQFF. The CDR3 DNA follows: TGTGCCAGCAGACTCGGACACAATGAGCAGTTCTTC.

This clonotype was detected a few times. This may be a read error: a much more frequent sequence differs by one nucleotide. This chain joins TRBV15 and TRBJ1-4; 11 bases are a match to TRBD1. Germline assignment: CDR1 LNHNV and CDR2 YYDKDF (reference sequence). The V segment lost 11 bases and the J segment 16 bases; nucleotides outside the gene matches: 15. The CDR3 extends over 13 amino acids. CDR3: CAVEDRGRGSWFF. In DNA form, the CDR3 reads TGTGCCGTGGAGGACAGGGGGCGCGGGTCCTGGTTTTTT.

CDR3 bases: TGTGCCAGCAGTTTAATTGGGGGCTCAGCGAATGCTGAAGCTTTCTTT. It encodes CASSLIGGSANAEAFF. This sequence joins TRBV27 and TRBJ1-1, with D tentatively TRBD1 (6 bases). Germline V gene lookup returns CDR1 MNHEY and CDR2 SMNVEV (reference sequence). V lost 2 bases, J lost 6 bases, and 19 bases lay in between. The CDR3 covers 16 residues.

V gene TRBV6-1 combines with J gene TRBJ2-1, with D maybe TRBD2 (5 bases). Germline values: CDR1 MNHNS, CDR2 SASEGT. With 7 bases removed from V and 6 bases from J, the gap between germline ends came to 13 bases. The CDR3 consists of 13 residues. The CDR3 reads CASMTGEANEQFF. DNA of the CDR3: TGTGCCAGCATGACCGGGGAAGCCAATGAGCAGTTCTTC.

At least ten counts were recorded for this clonotype. V usage is TRBV28 and J usage is TRBJ2-5; 7 bases are shared with TRBD2. V trimming: 4 bases; J trimming: 4 bases; junction bases outside the gene matches: 9. Germline V gene data show CDR1 as MDHEN and CDR2 as SYDVKM. The CDR3 is 15 amino acids. The CDR3 loop is CASSSMGGTGETQYF. The DNA of the CDR3 is TGTGCCAGCAGTTCAATGGGAGGGACGGGAGAGACCCAGTACTTC.

A note on this clonotype: One end of the junction varies from germline; a read error may be responsible. The rearrangement links TRBV12-3 or TRBV12-4 to TRBJ2-3; 7 bases fit TRBD1. The CDR3 sequence is 13 residues long. CDR3: CASSRDSTDAQYF. In DNA form, the CDR3 reads TGTGCCAGCAGTAGGGACAGCACAGATGCGCAGTATTTT.